The entry below describes one T cell receptor (beta chain). Its antigen remains unknown. The conserved final phenylalanine or tryptophan is absent from the CDR3, which likely points to a read error. Because the CDR3's place on the DNA is in doubt, the DNA is left out and the CDR3 is given as listed by TCRdb. Measured with immunoSEQ multiplex PCR; TCRdb has only the in-frame clones, and not every one. This repertoire shows 60,000 or so clones, around 82% found once; its top ten account for under 0.65%. The data originate from a study of OX40 agonist ivuxolimab in advanced cancers. Study at large: The dose-escalation cohort was around 83% male, with a mean age of around 60 years, ranging roughly 20 to 80.

The CDR3 is 9 residues long, ends included. Study results and caveats: CD8+ T cells averaged more expanded clones than CD4+.

This chain uses TRBV21-1 with TRBJ1-4; the DNA was not used to check the table's D call, TRBD1. TRBV21-1 has pseudogene status. The material was CD4+ or CD8+ T cells sorted from blood, obtained in a trial of the OX40 agonist ivuxolimab. This clonotype was obtained from an adult with an advanced solid tumor such as melanoma, head and neck, liver or kidney cancer. CDR3 in amino acids: CASSKGTGL.